This T cell receptor beta chain was identified in a study of cytomegalovirus exposure and HLA in healthy donors. Study observations and caveats: Among the most significant clusters, several appeared linked to common viral pathogens in a later analysis.

Vbeta (60) and Jbeta (13) primers were used in the PCR. Clones were read by immunoSEQ multiplex PCR, and TCRdb kept only the in-frame ones, dropping some. The sample consists of 200,000 to 250,000 clones, roughly 80% of them appearing once. Note on this clone: Its target is not known.

Germline loops: CDR1 SQVTM, CDR2 ANQGSEA. The trim removed 5 bases at V and 4 bases at J, leaving 8 bases unmatched. The CDR3 totals 15 residues. The J gene is TRBJ2-3, the V gene TRBV29-1, with TRBD2 matching 11 bases. The clonotype was recovered from a male donor in good health and CMV-seronegative. Source material: PBMCs. The CDR3 loop reads CSVKIAGGKSDTQYF. The CDR3 coding sequence is TGCAGCGTTAAAATAGCGGGAGGGAAGTCAGATACGCAGTATTTT.